These 29 T cell receptor beta chains were sequenced from one sample in a study of human T cells and chemical hapten exposure. TCRdb redid the calling of the RACE reads with MiXCR, one entry per CDR3 protein. The sample contains 100,000 to 150,000 distinct CDR3 sequences, roughly 14% of which appear only once. This sample's time point: pre-sensitization, week 0. Treatment denoted: therapeutic diphenylcyclopropenone sensitization with weekly scalp DPC. Specimen: whole blood, collected in connection with sensitization to the hapten diphenylcyclopropenone (DPC). These receptors came from a woman younger than 35 with alopecia areata. Some clones in this sample may be carry-over from other donors' samples.

The sample holds a few counts of this clonotype. V and J are TRBV25-1 and TRBJ1-6; 8 bases agree with TRBD1. V lost 6 bases, J lost 9 bases, and 7 bases stayed unmatched. Germline CDR1 MGHDK, CDR2 SYGVNS. CDR3 size: 14 residues. The DNA of the CDR3 is TGTGCCAGCAGCGTCGACAGGGGCGGTTCACCCCTCCACTTT. Amino acid sequence: CASSVDRGGSPLHF.

This clonotype is medium-sized (0.01 to 0.1%) in the sample. The rearrangement links TRBV7-6 to TRBJ1-1; 9 bases agree with TRBD1. The germline CDR1 and CDR2 sequences are SGHVS and FNYEAQ. The CDR3 extends over 17 amino acids. V was pared by 1 base and J by 3 bases, with 9 bases of the junction left unmatched. The CDR3 here is CASSLGGQGWEDTEAFF. The CDR3, as DNA: TGTGCCAGCAGCTTAGGGGGACAGGGATGGGAGGACACTGAAGCTTTCTTT.

This clonotype appeared many times. The chain has TRBV20-1 and TRBJ2-1, with TRBD2 identical over 11 bases. Germline V gene sequence: CDR1 DFQATT, CDR2 SNEGSKA (reference sequence). The CDR3 loop spans 14 amino acids. Trimming removed 6 bases from V and 10 bases from J; junction bases left unmatched: 11. CDR3 nucleotide sequence: TGCAGTGCCGACTCTAGCGGGGGGCCTGGGGAGCAGTTCTTC. It yields the protein CSADSSGGPGEQFF.

This sequence joins TRBV3-1 and TRBJ2-3; D could derive from TRBD1 or TRBD2 (5 bases each). CDR3 length equals 12 residues. V dropped 7 bases and J dropped 4 bases, with 9 bases sitting between them. CDR1 and CDR2 from the germline V gene are LGHDT and YNNKEL (reference sequence). The DNA of the CDR3 is TGTGCCAGCAAAAGGGGACCAGATACGCAGTATTTT. Residues: CASKRGPDTQYF.

The rearrangement joins TRBV4-2 to TRBJ2-3; D gene uncertain. The CDR3 covers 14 residues. Germline lookup yields CDR1 LGHNA and CDR2 YNFKEQ. The V gene lost 4 bases and the J gene lost 1 base, with 9 bases spanning the gap. CDR3 in amino acids: CASSPLVGTDTQYF. Written as DNA, the CDR3 is TGTGCCAGCAGCCCACTGGTGGGCACAGATACGCAGTATTTT.

The CDR3 protein is CASSFGGQAKNIQYF. CDR3 in DNA: TGTGCCAGCAGCTTTGGGGGGCAAGCCAAAAACATTCAGTACTTC. The gene calls are TRBV7-9 and TRBJ2-4; D may match TRBD1 or TRBD2 (6 bases each). Germline CDR1 and CDR2: SEHNR and FQNEAQ (reference sequence). V lost 3 bases and J lost 0, with 9 bases in between. The CDR3 loop spans 15 amino acids.

V is TRBV30 and J is TRBJ2-7; D remains unclear. The V gene's germline CDR1 is GTSNPN and CDR2 SVGIG (reference sequence). The ends were cut back, 3 bases at V and 4 bases at J, with 7 bases in the middle. This CDR3 has 11 amino acids. Here the CDR3 reads CAWSEIYEQYF. CDR3 DNA: TGTGCCTGGAGCGAGATTTACGAGCAGTACTTC.

This clonotype was counted many times. This rearrangement joins TRBV12-3 or TRBV12-4 to TRBJ1-2; 8 bases fit TRBD1. Trimming removed 2 bases from V and 8 bases from J; junction bases left unmatched: 7. CDR3 length equals 14 residues. CDR3 DNA sequence: TGTGCCAGCAGTTTAACCAGGACAGGGTTCGGCTACACCTTC. This encodes CASSLTRTGFGYTF.

This clonotype has a handful of counts. The chain uses TRBV5-5 and TRBJ1-1, with 7 bases aligning to TRBD1. The V gene's germline CDR1 is SGHKS and CDR2 YYEKEE (reference sequence). The V segment lost 3 bases and the J segment 3 bases; nucleotides outside the gene matches: 8. The CDR3 has 15 residues. The CDR3, as DNA: TGTGCCAGCAGCTGGTCACAGGGGTCGCACACTGAAGCTTTCTTT. It codes for CASSWSQGSHTEAFF.

This chain joins TRBV20-1 and TRBJ2-5; tentatively, D is TRBD2 (6 bases). V was cut by 4 bases and J by 4 bases, with 16 bases left in between. Looked up from germline, CDR1 is DFQATT and CDR2 is SNEGSKA (reference sequence). The CDR3 sequence is 14 residues long. The CDR3 bases are TGCAGTGCTACCTACCAGGGAGGTGGAGAGACCCAGTACTTC. This sequence encodes CSATYQGGGETQYF.

This chain uses TRBV24-1 with TRBJ1-5; tentative D call: TRBD1 (6 bases). CDR1 and CDR2 (germline): KGHDR, SFDVKD. The ends were cut back, 10 bases at V and 1 base at J, with 10 bases in the middle. The CDR3 is 13 amino acids. The CDR3 spells CATRGQSNQPQHF. As DNA, the CDR3 is TGTGCCACTAGAGGACAGAGCAATCAGCCCCAGCATTTT.

The chain couples TRBV5-1 to TRBJ2-5; 9 positions match TRBD1. Germline loops: CDR1 SGHRS, CDR2 YFSETQ. This CDR3 is built from 16 residues. J gave up 2 bases and V 4 bases, and 9 bases lay outside the gene matches. The CDR3 here is CASSRGLGQGQETQYF. CDR3 DNA sequence: TGCGCCAGCAGCCGTGGATTGGGACAGGGACAAGAGACCCAGTACTTC.

The V and J genes are TRBV29-1 and TRBJ1-2; D uncertain. This CDR3 comprises 14 residues. Germline V gene sequence: CDR1 SQVTM, CDR2 ANQGSEA. V lost 0 bases and J lost 4, with 12 bases in between. CDR3 in amino acids: CSVEDPAWGYGYTF. The DNA of the CDR3 is TGCAGCGTTGAAGATCCGGCCTGGGGCTATGGCTACACCTTC.

The table lists this clonotype with a few counts. The gene calls are TRBV28 and TRBJ1-2; D is unresolved. V gave up 9 bases and J gave up 5 bases, with 16 bases separating them. The CDR3 contains 13 residues. The germline gives CDR1 MDHEN, CDR2 SYDVKM. CDR3 loop: CASRPRMGYGYTF. CDR3 bases: TGTGCCAGTAGACCCCGAATGGGGTATGGCTACACCTTC.

This clonotype was detected only a few times. This chain links TRBV12-5 with TRBJ2-7, with 8 bases that match TRBD1. The CDR3 runs 15 residues. V trimming: 3 bases; J trimming: 6 bases; junction bases outside the gene matches: 10. The V gene's germline CDR1 is LGHNT and CDR2 FRNRAP. Here the CDR3 reads CASGFPLTGDVEQYF. The CDR3, as DNA: TGTGCTAGTGGTTTTCCCCTGACAGGGGATGTCGAGCAGTACTTC. The full variable domain, completed using reference TRBV12-5 and TRBJ2-7, is DARVTQTPRHKVTEMGQEVTMRCQPILGHNTVFWYRQTMMQGLELLAYFRNRAPLDDSGMPKDRFSAEMPDATLATLKIQPSEPRDSAVYFCASGFPLTGDVEQYFGPGTRLTVT.

This clonotype has at least ten counts. The chain has TRBV11-2 and TRBJ1-1, with D hard to call. The CDR3 has 18 residues. The V end was cut by 3 bases, the J end by 1 base, with 21 bases between. Germline CDR1 reads SGHAT; CDR2 reads FQNNGV. CDR3 coding DNA: TGTGCCAGCAGCTTTTTGGCATATCGCGGACCAGGGAACACTGAAGCTTTCTTT. It specifies CASSFLAYRGPGNTEAFF.

The V call is TRBV12-3 or TRBV12-4, the J call TRBJ1-2; 7 positions match TRBD1. The CDR3 has 13 amino acids. With V trimmed by 7 bases and J by 2 bases, 4 bases remained unmatched. CDR3 amino acids: CASNDRVNYGYTF. DNA of the CDR3: TGTGCCAGCAACGACAGGGTGAACTATGGCTACACCTTC.

This clonotype was counted ten times or more. The CDR3 loop is CASSFGGETRDRSGANVLTF. CDR3 DNA: TGTGCCAGCAGTTTCGGAGGGGAGACAAGGGATAGGTCTGGGGCCAACGTCCTGACTTTC. The chain combines TRBV12-3 or TRBV12-4 with TRBJ2-6; a possible D gene is TRBD2 (6 bases). V was clipped by 3 bases and J by 1 base, with 22 bases between them. The CDR3 contains 20 residues.

This clonotype was recorded at least ten times. The chain has TRBV6-6 and TRBJ1-1; D is unclear. The CDR3 runs to 14 residues. The germline V gene has CDR1 MNHNY and CDR2 SVGAGI (reference sequence). Trimming removed 0 bases from V and 6 bases from J, with 11 bases in between. CDR3 sequence reads: CASSYSLREAEAFF. The CDR3 region has the DNA TGTGCCAGCAGTTACTCGTTAAGGGAAGCTGAAGCTTTCTTT.

The rearrangement links TRBV6-4 to TRBJ2-2, with 7 nucleotides matching TRBD1. Unmatched junction bases numbered 4, after V lost 5 bases and J lost 4 bases. This CDR3 comprises 14 residues. The germline V gene encodes CDR1 MRHNA and CDR2 SNTAGT. CDR3 sequence (DNA): TGTGCCAGCAGTACAGGGGTGTCCACCGGGGAGCTGTTTTTT. Its translation is CASSTGVSTGELFF.

The chain links TRBV28 to TRBJ2-3; D is possibly TRBD1 or TRBD2 (7 bases each). The CDR3 contains 17 residues. Trimming pared 4 bases from V and 5 bases from J, leaving 22 bases between. Germline V lookup: CDR1 MDHEN, CDR2 SYDVKM. The CDR3: CASSYRQGGGEKDTQYF. DNA for the CDR3: TGTGCCAGCAGTTACCGACAGGGAGGGGGGGAGAAAGATACGCAGTATTTT.

The CDR3, as DNA: TGTGCCAGCACCTTGGCCGGGGGCACTGAAGCTTTCTTT. Its protein product is CASTLAGGTEAFF. The chain links TRBV6-2 or TRBV6-3 to TRBJ1-1; tentative D call: TRBD1 (5 bases). The CDR3 contains 13 residues. V lost 7 bases to trimming and J lost 4 bases, with 13 bases between them. The V gene's germline CDR1 is MNHEY and CDR2 SVGEGT.

This chain connects TRBV5-1 to TRBJ2-7, with D hard to call. The CDR3 is 13 residues long. CDR1 and CDR2 (germline): SGHRS, YFSETQ. CDR3 region: CAITVSSSYEQYF. The CDR3 DNA reads as TGCGCTATTACAGTCTCGAGCTCCTACGAGCAGTACTTC.

The sample holds a few counts of this clonotype. The rearrangement uses TRBV7-2 and TRBJ1-4; a possible D gene is TRBD1 (5 bases). CDR3 length: 13 residues. Trimming took 5 bases from V and 5 from J, leaving 9 bases between them. CDR1 is SGHTA and CDR2 is FQGNSA in the germline V gene. CDR3 amino acids: CASSAGGNEKLFF. The CDR3 bases are TGTGCCAGCAGCGCCGGGGGAAATGAAAAACTGTTTTTT.

This clonotype was observed many times. The chain employs TRBV7-9 and TRBJ2-3, with 8 positions matching TRBD1. V gave up 0 bases and J gave up 4 bases; unmatched junction bases: 6. The CDR3 is 16 residues long. From germline, CDR1 is SEHNR and CDR2 FQNEAQ (reference sequence). For the CDR3, the DNA is TGTGCCAGCAGCTTAGCGGCCAGGGGGCGCCCAGATACGCAGTATTTT. Its protein is CASSLAARGRPDTQYF.

The chain uses TRBV27 and TRBJ2-7; D is unresolved. V gave up 4 bases and J gave up 2 bases, with 15 bases separating them. CDR1 and CDR2 from the germline V gene are MNHEY and SMNVEV (reference sequence). The CDR3 sequence is 15 residues long. CDR3 residues: CASSSSKGSTYEQYF. DNA of the CDR3: TGTGCCAGCAGTTCCTCCAAGGGTTCCACCTACGAGCAGTACTTC.

This sequence joins TRBV4-3 and TRBJ1-4, with D possibly TRBD1 on 5 matching bases. There are 15 residues in the CDR3. Germline-derived CDR1 and CDR2 are LGHNA and YSLEER. V gave up 0 bases and J gave up 8 bases, with 13 bases separating them. As DNA, the CDR3 is TGCGCCAGCAGCCAAGATCTTGGGGGAGGGGAAAAACTGTTTTTT. Its translation: CASSQDLGGGEKLFF.

This clonotype was detected ten times or more. The chain joins TRBV23-1 to TRBJ1-5; maybe TRBD1 (6 bases). TRBV23-1 is known as an ORF, though its function is uncertain. Trimming removed 6 bases at V and 5 bases at J, with 26 bases between. This CDR3 spans 18 amino acids. The CDR3 spells CASRLPQPPGTGHQPQHF. CDR3 DNA sequence: TGCGCCAGCAGACTCCCTCAGCCACCGGGTACAGGGCATCAGCCCCAGCATTTT.

This clonotype turned up a few times. The V call is TRBV7-2, the J call TRBJ2-3; 11 bases map to TRBD2. Germline assignment: CDR1 SGHTA and CDR2 FQGNSA. V trimming: 7 bases; J trimming: 2 bases; junction bases outside the gene matches: 5. There are 15 residues in the CDR3. The CDR3 DNA reads TGTGCCAGCACCCAGACTAGCGGGATCACAGATACGCAGTATTTT. It yields the protein CASTQTSGITDTQYF.